This T cell receptor (beta chain) was identified during a study of graft-versus-host responses after intestinal transplantation. About the study: The whole recipient group had anti-thymocyte globulin induction followed by tacrolimus and steroids for two to three years. Study-wide results and caveats: GvH clones detected in recipient marrow included some appearing first in ileum or blood. Researchers found peak circulating GvH clone levels linked to early post-transplant HvG declines.

Labeling with CFSE marked about 200,000 responder cells, which were plated with about 200,000 irradiated, violet-dye-labeled stimulator cells. Post-reaction sorting isolated proliferating CFSE-low CD3+CD4+ and CD3+CD8+ responders. Trimming took off 3 bases at V and 8 bases at J, with 10 bases between the two ends. Germline-derived CDR1 and CDR2 are SGHAT and FQNNGV. The CDR3 spans 12 residues. Generated by immunoSEQ multiplex PCR, the TCRdb table keeps only in-frame clones and is missing some. The table shows about 9,100 clones, with under 35% occurring only once. Sequencing used alloreactive CD8+ T cells from a mixed lymphocyte reaction culture, obtained before intestinal transplant. Subset indicated: CFSE-low proliferating T cells sorted from approximately six-day pre-transplant mixed lymphocyte reaction (GvH or HvG direction). This TCR was recovered from a human patient who received an intestinal transplant. J is TRBJ1-1 and V is TRBV11-2; D is perhaps TRBD1 (6 bases). The CDR3 DNA reads as TGTGCCAGCAGCTTCGGAGGACAGGAAGCTTTCTTT. Its translation is CASSFGGQEAFF.